Presented here are 14 T cell receptor beta chains from one specimen sequenced in a study of response to subunit inactivated influenza vaccine. TCRdb re-derived calls from the RT-PCR reads in MiXCR, one entry per CDR3 protein. The sample gives over 750,000 distinct CDR3 sequences, around 20% of which show up once; roughly 10% is in the top ten. Sequences were derived from PBMCs from blood, sampled 5 days after vaccination. The receptors originated from a man aged 45-65 years who received an inactivated influenza vaccine.

V usage is TRBV4-3 and J usage is TRBJ2-5; 9 bases map to TRBD1. Germline V gene lookup returns CDR1 LGHNA and CDR2 YSLEER. The CDR3 is made up of 13 amino acids. Trimming removed 5 bases from V and 11 bases from J; junction bases left unmatched: 9. As DNA, the CDR3 is TGCGCCAGCAGCTCCGAATCCGGACAGGGGCAGTACTTC. Amino acids: CASSSESGQGQYF.

V and J are TRBV24-1 and TRBJ2-1, with 15 bases aligning to TRBD2. CDR3 length: 17 residues. The germline CDR1 and CDR2 sequences are KGHDR and SFDVKD. Unmatched junction bases numbered 6, after V lost 3 bases and J lost 7 bases. The CDR3 loop reads CATSDTSGTSGRNEQFF. As DNA, the CDR3 is TGTGCCACCAGTGATACCTCCGGGACTAGCGGGAGGAATGAGCAGTTCTTC.

The J gene is TRBJ2-5, the V gene TRBV6-2 or TRBV6-3, with D tentatively TRBD1 or TRBD2 (5 bases each). This CDR3 has 12 amino acids. Per the germline V gene, CDR1 is MNHEY and CDR2 is SVGEGT. The CDR3 DNA is TGTGAGGTTAGGGGCCGCGGGGAGACCCAGTACTTC. Protein: CEVRGRGETQYF.

This clonotype occurred many times. The chain carries TRBV4-3 and TRBJ2-7, with a tentative D call TRBD2 (5 bases). Trimming cost V 1 base and J 4 bases, with 11 bases left between them. Germline V CDR1 and CDR2: LGHNA, YSLEER. CDR3 length: 14 residues. In DNA, the CDR3 is TGCGCCAGCAGCCAAGGAGGGTTTGGGTACGAGCAGTACTTC. Its protein is CASSQGGFGYEQYF.

This rearrangement joins TRBV4-3 to TRBJ2-1, with 10 bases that match TRBD2. The germline gives CDR1 LGHNA, CDR2 YSLEER. The CDR3 runs to 16 residues. V lost 0 bases and J lost 9; bases outside the gene matches: 8. In DNA form, the CDR3 reads TGCGCCAGCAGCCAAGATCGAAGCGGGGGGGCGCGTGAGCAGTTCTTC. Translating gives CASSQDRSGGAREQFF.

This clonotype has only one observation. This chain links TRBV20-1 with TRBJ2-1; the match to TRBD2 covers 7 bases. Looked up from germline, CDR1 is DFQATT and CDR2 is SNEGSKA (reference sequence). The CDR3 loop spans 12 amino acids. J lost 8 bases, V lost 6 bases, and 7 bases had no gene match. The CDR3 loop is CSALLAWDEQFF. The DNA for the CDR3 is TGCAGTGCCCTACTAGCGTGGGATGAGCAGTTCTTC.

This clonotype was detected only a few times. This sequence joins TRBV11-2 and TRBJ1-6, with D uncertain. V was cut by 0 bases and J by 5 bases, with 5 bases left in between. Germline V gene data show CDR1 as SGHAT and CDR2 as FQNNGV. The CDR3 length is 14 residues. The CDR3 DNA reads as TGTGCCAGCAGCTTAGACGGGAATAATTCACCCCTCCACTTT. Its translation is CASSLDGNNSPLHF.

This clonotype was seen only a few times. The chain uses TRBV7-2 and TRBJ2-1; unclear D gene. This CDR3 has 16 residues. V was shortened by 4 bases and J by 5 bases, with 18 bases between the two germline ends. CDR1 is SGHTA and CDR2 is FQGNSA in the germline V gene. The CDR3 region is CASSYPRASPNNEQFF. CDR3 DNA sequence: TGTGCCAGCAGCTACCCTCGGGCGAGCCCTAACAATGAGCAGTTCTTC.

This clonotype was picked up a small number of times. CDR3 residues: CASSAGTSGLNTGELFF. CDR3 in DNA: TGCGCCAGCAGCGCCGGGACTAGCGGATTAAACACCGGGGAGCTGTTTTTT. The chain recombines TRBV5-1 with TRBJ2-2; 11 bases fit TRBD2. There are 17 residues in the CDR3. Germline V gene data show CDR1 as SGHRS and CDR2 as YFSETQ. V trimming: 4 bases; J trimming: 2 bases; junction bases outside the gene matches: 7.

This rearrangement joins TRBV11-1 to TRBJ2-1; 8 positions agree with TRBD1. After removal of 1 base from V and 0 bases from J, the junction contained 8 bases not matched to a gene. The germline CDR1 and CDR2 sequences are SGHAT and FQDESV (reference sequence). The CDR3 contains 18 residues. The CDR3 sequence: CASSLGATGVSSYNEQFF. For the CDR3, the DNA is TGTGCCAGCAGCTTAGGGGCGACAGGGGTCTCCTCCTACAATGAGCAGTTCTTC. Together with reference TRBV11-1 and TRBJ2-1, the CDR3 gives the full variable domain: EAEVAQSPRYKITEKSQAVAFWCDPISGHATLYWYRQILGQGPELLVQFQDESVVDDSQLPKDRFSAERLKGVDSTLKIQPAELGDSAMYLCASSLGATGVSSYNEQFFGPGTRLTVL.

This clonotype occurred many times. This chain uses TRBV7-2 with TRBJ2-5; tentatively, D is TRBD1 or TRBD2 (5 bases each). Germline CDR1 is SGHTA and CDR2 is FQGNSA. The length of the CDR3 is 16 residues. The germline V and J ends were trimmed by 5 bases and 4 bases, with 20 bases remaining between them. CDR3 DNA sequence: TGTGCCAGCAGCCCCCTCGCAGGGAGTAGTGGAGAGACCCAGTACTTC. It translates to CASSPLAGSSGETQYF.

This clonotype came up a few times. The rearrangement uses TRBV25-1 and TRBJ2-3; 7 nucleotides match TRBD2. V lost 2 bases and J lost 4; bases outside the gene matches: 6. This CDR3 has 15 amino acids. Germline CDR1 MGHDK, CDR2 SYGVNS. The CDR3 DNA is TGTGCCAGCAGTGAACCTGGACTAGTTTCAGATACGCAGTATTTT. It specifies CASSEPGLVSDTQYF.

This clonotype was observed a few times. J is TRBJ1-2 and V is TRBV4-2, with no clear D. The CDR3 is made up of 13 amino acids. The V end lost 1 base, the J end lost 7 bases, and 10 bases lay between the germline ends. Germline CDR1 reads LGHNA; CDR2 reads YNFKEQ. Here the CDR3 DNA reads TGTGCCAGCAGCCAAGCGGCGGGAGGTGGCTACACCTTC. The encoded protein is CASSQAAGGGYTF.

This rearrangement joins TRBV5-1 to TRBJ2-7; the match to TRBD2 covers 12 bases. Looked up from germline, CDR1 is SGHRS and CDR2 is YFSETQ. The length of the CDR3 is 14 residues. V trimming: 6 bases; J trimming: 2 bases; junction bases outside the gene matches: 3. CDR3 DNA sequence: TGCGCCAGCACCAGACTAGCGGGGGCCTACGAGCAGTACTTC. Translation gives CASTRLAGAYEQYF. The variable domain in full, completed from reference TRBV5-1 and TRBJ2-7, reads KAGVTQTPRYLIKTRGQQVTLSCSPISGHRSVSWYQQTPGQGLQFLFEYFSETQRNKGNFPGRFSGRQFSNSRSEMNVSTLELGDSALYLCASTRLAGAYEQYFGPGTRLTVT.